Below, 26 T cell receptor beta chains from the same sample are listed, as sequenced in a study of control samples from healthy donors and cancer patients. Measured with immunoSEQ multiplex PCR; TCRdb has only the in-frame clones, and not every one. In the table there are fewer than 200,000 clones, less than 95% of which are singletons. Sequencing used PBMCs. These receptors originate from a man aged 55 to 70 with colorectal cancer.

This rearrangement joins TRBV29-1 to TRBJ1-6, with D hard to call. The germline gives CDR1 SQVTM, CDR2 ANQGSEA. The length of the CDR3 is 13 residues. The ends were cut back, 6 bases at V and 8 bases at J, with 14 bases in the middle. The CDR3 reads CSVAKGLDSPLHF. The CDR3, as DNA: TGCAGCGTAGCGAAGGGCTTGGATTCACCCCTCCACTTT. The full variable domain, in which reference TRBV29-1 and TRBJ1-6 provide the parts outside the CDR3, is SAVISQKPSRDICQRGTSLTIQCQVDSQVTMMFWYRQQPGQSLTLIATANQGSEATYESGFVIDKFPISRPNLTFSTLTVSNMSPEDSSIYLCSVAKGLDSPLHFGNGTRLTVT.

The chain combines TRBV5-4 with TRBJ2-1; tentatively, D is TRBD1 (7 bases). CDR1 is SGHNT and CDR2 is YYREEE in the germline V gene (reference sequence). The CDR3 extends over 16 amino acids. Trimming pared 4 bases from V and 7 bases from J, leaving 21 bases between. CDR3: CASSRTGGSGENEQFF. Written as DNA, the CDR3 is TGTGCCAGCAGCCGGACAGGAGGGTCCGGCGAGAATGAGCAGTTCTTC.

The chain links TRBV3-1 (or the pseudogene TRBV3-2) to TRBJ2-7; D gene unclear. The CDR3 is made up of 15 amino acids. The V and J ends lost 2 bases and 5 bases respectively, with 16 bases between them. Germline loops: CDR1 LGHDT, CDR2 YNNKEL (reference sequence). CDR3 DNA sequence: TGTGCCAGCAGCCAAACTCAAGGCGTGACCCACGAGCAGTACTTC. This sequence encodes CASSQTQGVTHEQYF.

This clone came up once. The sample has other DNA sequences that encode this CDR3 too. This chain's CDR3 is CASSRGQGASYEQYF. The CDR3 DNA reads TGCGCCAGCAGCAGAGGACAGGGGGCGTCCTACGAGCAGTACTTC. The V and J genes are TRBV5-1 and TRBJ2-7; 11 positions agree with TRBD1. With V trimmed by 4 bases and J by 1 base, 4 bases remained unmatched. The CDR3 length is 15 residues. From germline, CDR1 is SGHRS and CDR2 YFSETQ. Full variable domain (remainder filled in from reference TRBV5-1 and TRBJ2-7): KAGVTQTPRYLIKTRGQQVTLSCSPISGHRSVSWYQQTPGQGLQFLFEYFSETQRNKGNFPGRFSGRQFSNSRSEMNVSTLELGDSALYLCASSRGQGASYEQYFGPGTRLTVT.

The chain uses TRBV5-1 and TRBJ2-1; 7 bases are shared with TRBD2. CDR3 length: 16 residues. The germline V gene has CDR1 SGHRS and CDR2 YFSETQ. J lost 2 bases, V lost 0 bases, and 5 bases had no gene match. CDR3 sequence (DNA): TGCGCCAGCAGCTTGGGGCCCGGGGGGACCTACAATGAGCAGTTCTTC. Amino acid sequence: CASSLGPGGTYNEQFF.

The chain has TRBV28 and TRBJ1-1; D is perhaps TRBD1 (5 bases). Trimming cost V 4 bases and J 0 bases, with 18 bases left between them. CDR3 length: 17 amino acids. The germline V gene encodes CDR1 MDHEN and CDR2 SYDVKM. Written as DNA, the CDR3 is TGTGCCAGCAGTTACCCCCCCGGGACCGCCGTGAACACTGAAGCTTTCTTT. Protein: CASSYPPGTAVNTEAFF.

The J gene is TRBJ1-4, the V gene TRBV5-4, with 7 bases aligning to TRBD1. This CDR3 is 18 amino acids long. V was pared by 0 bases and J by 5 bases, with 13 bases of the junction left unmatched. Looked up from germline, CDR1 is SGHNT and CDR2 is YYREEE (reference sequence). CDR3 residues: CASSLVVDPGTANEKLFF. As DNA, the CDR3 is TGTGCCAGCAGCTTGGTGGTGGACCCCGGGACAGCAAATGAAAAACTGTTTTTT.

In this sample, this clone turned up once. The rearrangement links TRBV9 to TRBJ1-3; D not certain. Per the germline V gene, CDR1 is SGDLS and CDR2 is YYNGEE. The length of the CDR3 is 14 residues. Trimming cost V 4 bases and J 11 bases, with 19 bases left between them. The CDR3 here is CASSPSAGPMSIYF. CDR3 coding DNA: TGTGCCAGCAGCCCCTCCGCTGGCCCGATGTCCATATATTTT.

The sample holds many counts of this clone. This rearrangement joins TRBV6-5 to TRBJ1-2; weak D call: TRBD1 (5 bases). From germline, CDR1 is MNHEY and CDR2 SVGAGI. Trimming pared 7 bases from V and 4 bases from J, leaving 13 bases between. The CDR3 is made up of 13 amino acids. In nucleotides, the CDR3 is TGTGCCAGCAAATCCCAGGGTGGCTATGGCTACACCTTC. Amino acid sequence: CASKSQGGYGYTF.

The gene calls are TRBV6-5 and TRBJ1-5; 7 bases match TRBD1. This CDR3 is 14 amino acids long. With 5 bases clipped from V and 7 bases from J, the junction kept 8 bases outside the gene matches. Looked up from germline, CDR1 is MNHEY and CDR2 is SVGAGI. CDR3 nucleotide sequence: TGTGCCAGCAGTAGGGAGCTCAGGGGGCAGCCCCAGCATTTT. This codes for CASSRELRGQPQHF.

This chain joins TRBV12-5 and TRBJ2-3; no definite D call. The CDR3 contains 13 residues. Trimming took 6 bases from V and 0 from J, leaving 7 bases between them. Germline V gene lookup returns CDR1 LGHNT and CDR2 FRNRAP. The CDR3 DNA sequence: TGTGCTAGTGGGTCTACGAGCACAGATACGCAGTATTTT. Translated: CASGSTSTDTQYF.

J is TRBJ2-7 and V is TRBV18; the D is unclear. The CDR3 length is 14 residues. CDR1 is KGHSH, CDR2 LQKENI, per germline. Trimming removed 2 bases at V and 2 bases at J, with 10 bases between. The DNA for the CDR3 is TGTGCCAGCTCACCAGACAACAGACCCTACGAGCAGTACTTC. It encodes CASSPDNRPYEQYF.

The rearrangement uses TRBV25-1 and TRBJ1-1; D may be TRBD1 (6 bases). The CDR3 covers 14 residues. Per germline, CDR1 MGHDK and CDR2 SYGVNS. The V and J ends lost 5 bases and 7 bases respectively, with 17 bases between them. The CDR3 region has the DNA TGTGCCAGCAGTCCGAGGGGGGGGCCTGGTGAAGCTTTCTTT. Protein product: CASSPRGGPGEAFF.

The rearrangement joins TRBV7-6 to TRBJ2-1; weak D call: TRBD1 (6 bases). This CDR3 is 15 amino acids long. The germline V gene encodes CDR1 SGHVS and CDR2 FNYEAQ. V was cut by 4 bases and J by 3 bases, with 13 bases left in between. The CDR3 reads CASSWSTGIYNEQFF. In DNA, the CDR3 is TGTGCCAGCAGCTGGAGCACAGGGATCTACAATGAGCAGTTCTTC.

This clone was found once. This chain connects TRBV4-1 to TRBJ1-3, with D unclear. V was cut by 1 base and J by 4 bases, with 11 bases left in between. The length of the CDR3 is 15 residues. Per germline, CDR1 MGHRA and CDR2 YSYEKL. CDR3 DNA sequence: TGCGCCAGCAGCCAAGGTAGGACGAGCGGAAACACCATATATTTT. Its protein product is CASSQGRTSGNTIYF.

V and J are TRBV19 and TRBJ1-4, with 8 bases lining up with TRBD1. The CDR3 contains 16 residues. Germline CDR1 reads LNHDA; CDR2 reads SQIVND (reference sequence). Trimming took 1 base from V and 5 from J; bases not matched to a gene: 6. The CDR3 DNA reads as TGTGCCAGTAGTATAGGGACAGGGTACCCGAATGAAAAACTGTTTTTT. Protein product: CASSIGTGYPNEKLFF.

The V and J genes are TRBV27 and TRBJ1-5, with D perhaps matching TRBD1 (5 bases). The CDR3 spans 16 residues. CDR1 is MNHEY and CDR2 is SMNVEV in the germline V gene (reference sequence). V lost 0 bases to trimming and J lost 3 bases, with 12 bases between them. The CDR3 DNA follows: TGTGCCAGCAGTTTATCCGGGGGATCCCACAATCAGCCCCAGCATTTT. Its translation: CASSLSGGSHNQPQHF.

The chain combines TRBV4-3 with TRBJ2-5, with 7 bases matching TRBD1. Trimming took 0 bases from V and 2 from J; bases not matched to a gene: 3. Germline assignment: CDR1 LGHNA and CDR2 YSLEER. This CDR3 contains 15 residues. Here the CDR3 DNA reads TGCGCCAGCAGCCAAGACCCAGGGGGACAAGAGACCCAGTACTTC. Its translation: CASSQDPGGQETQYF.

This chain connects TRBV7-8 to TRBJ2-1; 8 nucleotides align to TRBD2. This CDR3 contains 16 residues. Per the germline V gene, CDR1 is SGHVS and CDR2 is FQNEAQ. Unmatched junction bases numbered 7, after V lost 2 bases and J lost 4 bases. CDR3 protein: CASSLLGGGHYNEQFF. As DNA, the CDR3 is TGTGCCAGCAGCTTACTAGGCGGGGGGCATTACAATGAGCAGTTCTTC.

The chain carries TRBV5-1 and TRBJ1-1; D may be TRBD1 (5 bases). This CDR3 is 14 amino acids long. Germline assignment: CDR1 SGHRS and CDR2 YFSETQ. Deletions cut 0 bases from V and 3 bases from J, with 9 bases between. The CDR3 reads CASSLGDGYTEAFF. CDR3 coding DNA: TGCGCCAGCAGCTTGGGGGACGGTTACACTGAAGCTTTCTTT.

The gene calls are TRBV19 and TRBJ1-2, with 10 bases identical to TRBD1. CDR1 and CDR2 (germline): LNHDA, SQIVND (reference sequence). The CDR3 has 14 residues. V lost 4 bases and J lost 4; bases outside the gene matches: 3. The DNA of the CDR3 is TGTGCCAGTAGTAATCGGGACAGGGGCTATGGCTACACCTTC. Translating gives CASSNRDRGYGYTF.

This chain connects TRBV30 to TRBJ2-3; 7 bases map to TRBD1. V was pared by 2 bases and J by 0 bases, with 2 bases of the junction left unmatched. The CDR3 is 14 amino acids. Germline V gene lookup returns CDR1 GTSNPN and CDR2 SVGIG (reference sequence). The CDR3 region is CAWSIQGSTDTQYF. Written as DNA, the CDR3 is TGTGCCTGGAGTATACAGGGGAGCACAGATACGCAGTATTTT.

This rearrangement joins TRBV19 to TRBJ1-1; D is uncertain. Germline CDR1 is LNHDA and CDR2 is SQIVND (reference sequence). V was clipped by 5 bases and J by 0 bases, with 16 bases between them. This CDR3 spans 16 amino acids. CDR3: CASSAITTAMNTEAFF. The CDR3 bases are TGTGCCAGTAGTGCTATTACGACGGCAATGAACACTGAAGCTTTCTTT.

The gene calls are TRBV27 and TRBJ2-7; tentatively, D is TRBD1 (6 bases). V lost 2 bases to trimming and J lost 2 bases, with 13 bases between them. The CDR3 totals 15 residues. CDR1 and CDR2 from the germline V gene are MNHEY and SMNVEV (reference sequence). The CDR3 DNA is TGTGCCAGCAGTTTACGCCCGGACAGAACCTACGAGCAGTACTTC. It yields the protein CASSLRPDRTYEQYF.

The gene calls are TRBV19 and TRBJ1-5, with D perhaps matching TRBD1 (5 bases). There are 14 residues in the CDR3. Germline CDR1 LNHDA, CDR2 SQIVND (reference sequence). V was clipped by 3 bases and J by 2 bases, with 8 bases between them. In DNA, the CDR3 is TGTGCCAGTAGTATGATGGGGGGCAATCAGCCCCAGCATTTT. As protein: CASSMMGGNQPQHF. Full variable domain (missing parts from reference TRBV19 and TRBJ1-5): DGGITQSPKYLFRKEGQNVTLSCEQNLNHDAMYWYRQDPGQGLRLIYYSQIVNDFQKGDIAEGYSVSREKKESFPLTVTSAQKNPTAFYLCASSMMGGNQPQHFGDGTRLSIL.

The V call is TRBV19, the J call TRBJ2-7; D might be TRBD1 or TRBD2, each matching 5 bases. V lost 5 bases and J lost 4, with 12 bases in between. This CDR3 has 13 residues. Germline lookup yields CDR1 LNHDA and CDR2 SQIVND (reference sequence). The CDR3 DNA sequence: TGTGCCAGTAGTGTCCGGGACGGGTACGAGCAGTACTTC. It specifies CASSVRDGYEQYF.